The clone carrying this T cell receptor (beta chain) was observed a handful of times. Its specificity is not known. Using constant-segment primers, 5'RACE produced TCR alpha and TCR beta cDNA libraries carrying sample barcodes and UMIs. MiXCR, applied by TCRdb to the 5' RACE reads, yields one record per CDR3 protein. The sample has about 340,000 distinct CDR3 sequences, 10% to 15% seen once; the top ten hold roughly 23%. Trimming cost V 4 bases and J 0 bases, with 14 bases left between them. Germline CDR1 reads SGHRS; CDR2 reads YFSETQ. CDR3 length: 17 amino acids. This sample is part of a study of T-cell memory formation after mild COVID-19. Study results and limitations: Clones shrinking from day 15 to 85 showed even CD4/CD8 mixes; later expanders tilted CD4+.

Material for sequencing was PBMCs or a T cell subset sorted from them (not recorded which). The source is a man younger than 35 who had mild COVID-19 (a few samples of this study predate the infection). Cell type and time point are not known. The genes are TRBV5-1 and TRBJ1-6; possibly TRBD1 for D (5 bases). CDR3 sequence: CASSRRAGGSYNSPLHF. Here the CDR3 DNA reads TGCGCCAGCAGCCGGAGGGCGGGGGGCTCCTATAATTCACCCCTCCACTTT. The whole variable domain, remainder taken from reference TRBV5-1 and TRBJ1-6, is KAGVTQTPRYLIKTRGQQVTLSCSPISGHRSVSWYQQTPGQGLQFLFEYFSETQRNKGNFPGRFSGRQFSNSRSEMNVSTLELGDSALYLCASSRRAGGSYNSPLHFGNGTRLTVT.